Sequencing of this T cell receptor (beta chain) was carried out in a study of T cell repertoires in cytomegalovirus infection. The wider study: A matching HLA type, together with CMV infection, was signaled by public TCR beta signatures.

Only a few counts were recorded for this clonotype. The antigen is not known. MiXCR was run by TCRdb on the reads, yielding one entry per CDR3 protein. The profile shows 350,000 to 550,000 distinct CDR3 sequences, approximately 30% of them singletons. Whole-study results and caveats: In two of eight donors, the top clonotype was HLA-C-restricted CMV-specific. Based on cumulative public TCR beta family frequency, carriers of CMV plus the relevant HLA were identified.

This CDR3 has 13 residues. Looked up from germline, CDR1 is MNHNS and CDR2 is SASEGT. Unmatched junction bases numbered 5, after V lost 8 bases and J lost 6 bases. The chain combines TRBV6-1 with TRBJ2-2, with 8 bases identical to TRBD1. This TCR was recovered from a human donor in good health (CMV status not recorded). Some clones in this sample may be carry-over from other donors' samples. Sequencing input: PBMCs. CDR3 coding DNA: TGTGCCAGCTACGACAGGGGACCCGGGGAGCTGTTTTTT. Its protein product is CASYDRGPGELFF.